This TCR beta chain stems from a study of T cell repertoires in cytomegalovirus infection. From the reads, TCRdb called clonotypes with MiXCR, one entry per CDR3 protein. Here the sample spans 150,000 or so distinct CDR3 sequences, roughly a quarter being singletons. The sample holds a few counts of this clonotype. Germline assignment: CDR1 MDHEN and CDR2 SYDVKM. The CDR3 totals 14 residues. With 7 bases removed from V and 10 bases from J, the gap between germline ends came to 19 bases. The V and J genes are TRBV28 and TRBJ1-4; D is possibly TRBD1 (5 bases). This TCR derives from a human donor in good health (CMV status not recorded). Some clones in this sample may be carry-over from other donors' samples. The sequenced material came from PBMCs. CDR3: CASTLDQGEAKLFF. CDR3 DNA: TGTGCCAGCACCTTGGACCAGGGAGAGGCAAAACTGTTTTTT.